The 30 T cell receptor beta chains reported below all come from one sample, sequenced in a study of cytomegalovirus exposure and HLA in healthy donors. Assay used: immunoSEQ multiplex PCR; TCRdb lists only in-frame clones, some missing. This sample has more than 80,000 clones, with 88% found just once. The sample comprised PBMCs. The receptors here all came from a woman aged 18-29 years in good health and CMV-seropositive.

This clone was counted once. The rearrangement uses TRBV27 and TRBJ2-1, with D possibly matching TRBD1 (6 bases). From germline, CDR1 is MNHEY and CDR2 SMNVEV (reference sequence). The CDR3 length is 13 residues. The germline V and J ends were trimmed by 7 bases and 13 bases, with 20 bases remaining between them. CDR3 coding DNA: TGTGCCAGCACCCCCCGTTACAGAGGGGGTCAGTTCTTC. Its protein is CASTPRYRGGQFF.

This CDR3 reads CASSWTSGYTDTQYF. The CDR3 DNA follows: TGTGCCAGCAGCTGGACTAGCGGTTACACAGATACGCAGTATTTT. V is TRBV7-2 and J is TRBJ2-3; the match to TRBD2 covers 10 bases. CDR1 and CDR2 (germline): SGHTA, FQGNSA. This CDR3 comprises 15 residues. The J segment lost 2 bases and the V segment lost 4 bases, leaving 3 bases of the junction unmatched.

CDR3 sequence reads: CASSPSVVLDEQYF. CDR3 DNA sequence: TGTGCCAGCTCACCATCAGTCGTCCTTGACGAGCAGTACTTC. This rearrangement joins TRBV18 to TRBJ2-7; D not certain. Germline V CDR1 and CDR2: KGHSH, LQKENI. CDR3 length: 14 residues. V was pared by 2 bases and J by 5 bases, with 13 bases between.

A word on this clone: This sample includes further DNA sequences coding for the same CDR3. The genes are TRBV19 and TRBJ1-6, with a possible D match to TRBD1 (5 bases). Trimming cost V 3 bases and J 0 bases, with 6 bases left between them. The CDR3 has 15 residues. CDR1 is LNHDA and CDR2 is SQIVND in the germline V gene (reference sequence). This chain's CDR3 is CASSITGSYNSPLHF. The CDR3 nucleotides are TGTGCCAGTAGTATCACAGGCTCCTATAATTCACCCCTCCACTTT.

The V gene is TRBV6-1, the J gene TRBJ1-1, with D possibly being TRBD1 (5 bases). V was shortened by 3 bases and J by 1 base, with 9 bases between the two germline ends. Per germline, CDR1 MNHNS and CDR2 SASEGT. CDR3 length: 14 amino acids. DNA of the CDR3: TGTGCCAGCAGTGAGAACGGGGGGAACACTGAAGCTTTCTTT. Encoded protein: CASSENGGNTEAFF.

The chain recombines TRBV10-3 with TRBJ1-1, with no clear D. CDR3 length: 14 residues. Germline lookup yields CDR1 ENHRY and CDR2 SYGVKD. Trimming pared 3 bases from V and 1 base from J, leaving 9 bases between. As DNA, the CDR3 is TGTGCCATCAGTGACAGTGTCAGGAACACTGAAGCTTTCTTT. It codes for CAISDSVRNTEAFF.

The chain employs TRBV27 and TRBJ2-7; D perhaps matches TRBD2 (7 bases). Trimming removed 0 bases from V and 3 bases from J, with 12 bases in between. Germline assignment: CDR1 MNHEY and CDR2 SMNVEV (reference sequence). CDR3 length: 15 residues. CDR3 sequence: CASSLSGGGLYEQYF. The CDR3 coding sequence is TGTGCCAGCAGTTTATCTGGGGGGGGCCTCTACGAGCAGTACTTC.

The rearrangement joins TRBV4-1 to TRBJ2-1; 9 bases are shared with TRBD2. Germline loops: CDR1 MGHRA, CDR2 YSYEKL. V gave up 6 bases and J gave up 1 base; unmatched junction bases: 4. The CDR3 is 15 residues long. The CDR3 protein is CASRAAGGSYNEQFF. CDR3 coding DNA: TGCGCCAGCAGGGCAGCGGGGGGATCCTACAATGAGCAGTTCTTC.

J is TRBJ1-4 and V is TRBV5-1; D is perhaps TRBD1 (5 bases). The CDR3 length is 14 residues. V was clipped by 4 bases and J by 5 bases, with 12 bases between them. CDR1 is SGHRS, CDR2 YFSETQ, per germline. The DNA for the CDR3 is TGCGCCAGCAGCCCGGGACGGGGGAATGAAAAACTGTTTTTT. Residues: CASSPGRGNEKLFF.

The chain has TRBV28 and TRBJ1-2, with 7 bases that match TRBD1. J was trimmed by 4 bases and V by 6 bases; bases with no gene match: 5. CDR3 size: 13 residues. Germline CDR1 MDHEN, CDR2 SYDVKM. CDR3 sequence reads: CASRTGSGYGYTF. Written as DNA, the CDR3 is TGTGCCAGCAGGACAGGGTCTGGCTATGGCTACACCTTC.

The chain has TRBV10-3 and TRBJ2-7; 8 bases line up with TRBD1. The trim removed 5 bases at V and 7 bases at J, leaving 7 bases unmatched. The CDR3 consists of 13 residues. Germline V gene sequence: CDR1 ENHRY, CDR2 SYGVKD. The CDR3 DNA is TGTGCCATCAGTTCCGGGACAGGTGAAGAGCAGTACTTC. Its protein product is CAISSGTGEEQYF.

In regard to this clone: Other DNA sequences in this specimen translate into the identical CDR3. CDR3 in DNA: TGTGCCAGCAGTCCGTCGGGGGTTTACGAGCAGTACTTC. It encodes CASSPSGVYEQYF. V is TRBV27 and J is TRBJ2-7, with D maybe TRBD2 (6 bases). Trimming pared 5 bases from V and 4 bases from J, leaving 12 bases between. The CDR3 sequence is 13 residues long. Germline CDR1 reads MNHEY; CDR2 reads SMNVEV (reference sequence).

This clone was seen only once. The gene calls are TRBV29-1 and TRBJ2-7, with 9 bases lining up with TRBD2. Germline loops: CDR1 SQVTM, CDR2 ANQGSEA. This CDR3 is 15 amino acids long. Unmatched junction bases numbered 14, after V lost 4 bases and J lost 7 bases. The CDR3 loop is CSVGSSTSGAWEQYF. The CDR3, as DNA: TGCAGCGTTGGGAGCTCGACTAGCGGCGCCTGGGAGCAGTACTTC.

The CDR3 reads CASSTDRVTTGELFF. The CDR3 coding sequence is TGTGCCAGCAGCACGGACAGGGTAACCACCGGGGAGCTGTTTTTT. J is TRBJ2-2 and V is TRBV27; TRBD1 aligns across 8 bases. Germline assignment: CDR1 MNHEY and CDR2 SMNVEV (reference sequence). V trimming: 6 bases; J trimming: 4 bases; junction bases outside the gene matches: 7. The CDR3 extends over 15 amino acids.

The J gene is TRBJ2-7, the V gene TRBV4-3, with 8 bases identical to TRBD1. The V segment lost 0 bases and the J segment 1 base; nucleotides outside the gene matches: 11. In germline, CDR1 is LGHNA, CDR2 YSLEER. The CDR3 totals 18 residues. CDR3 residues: CASSQEADRDRYSYEQYV. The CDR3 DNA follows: TGCGCCAGCAGCCAAGAGGCAGACCGGGACAGGTATTCCTACGAGCAGTACGTC.

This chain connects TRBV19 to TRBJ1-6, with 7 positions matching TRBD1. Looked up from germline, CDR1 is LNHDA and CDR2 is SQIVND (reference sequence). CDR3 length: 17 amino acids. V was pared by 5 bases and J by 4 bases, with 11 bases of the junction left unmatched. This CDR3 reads CASSPWGQLEYNSPLHF. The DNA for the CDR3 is TGTGCCAGTAGTCCATGGGGACAGTTGGAATATAATTCACCCCTCCACTTT.

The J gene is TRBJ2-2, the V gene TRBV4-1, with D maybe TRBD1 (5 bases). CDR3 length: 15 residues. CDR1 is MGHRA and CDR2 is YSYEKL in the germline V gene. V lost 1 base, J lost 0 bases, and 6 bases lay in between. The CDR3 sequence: CASSQATANTGELFF. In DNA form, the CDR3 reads TGCGCCAGCAGCCAAGCGACAGCGAACACCGGGGAGCTGTTTTTT.

The CDR3 DNA is TGTGCCACCAGCAGAGTCGGGGATGGAAACACCATATATTTT. Translation gives CATSRVGDGNTIYF. The chain couples TRBV15 to TRBJ1-3; D is ambiguous. CDR1 and CDR2 (germline): LNHNV, YYDKDF (reference sequence). V was clipped by 1 base and J by 3 bases, with 7 bases between them. The CDR3 spans 14 residues.

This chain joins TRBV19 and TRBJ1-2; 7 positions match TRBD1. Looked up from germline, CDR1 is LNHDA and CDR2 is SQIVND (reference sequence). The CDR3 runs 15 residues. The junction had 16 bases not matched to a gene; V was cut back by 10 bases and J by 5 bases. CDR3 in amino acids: CATGQDNLFSYGYTF. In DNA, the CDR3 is TGTGCCACCGGACAGGATAATTTGTTCTCGTATGGCTACACCTTC.

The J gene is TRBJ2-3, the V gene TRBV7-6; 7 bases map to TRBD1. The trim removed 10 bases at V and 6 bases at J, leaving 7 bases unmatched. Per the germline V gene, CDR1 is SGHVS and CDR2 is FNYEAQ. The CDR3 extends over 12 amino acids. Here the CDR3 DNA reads TGTGCCAAAGGACAGGATGAGGATACGCAGTATTTT. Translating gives CAKGQDEDTQYF.

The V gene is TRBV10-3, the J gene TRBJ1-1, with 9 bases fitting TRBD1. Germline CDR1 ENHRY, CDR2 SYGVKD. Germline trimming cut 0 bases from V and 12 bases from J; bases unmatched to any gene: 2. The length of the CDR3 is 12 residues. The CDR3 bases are TGTGCCATCAGTGAGTCGGACAGGGGACCTTTCTTT. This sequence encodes CAISESDRGPFF.

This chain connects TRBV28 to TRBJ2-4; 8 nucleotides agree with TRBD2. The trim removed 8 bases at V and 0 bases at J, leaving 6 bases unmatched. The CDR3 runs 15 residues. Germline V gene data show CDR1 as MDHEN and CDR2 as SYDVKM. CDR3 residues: CASHRGGPAKNIQYF. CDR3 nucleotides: TGTGCCAGCCACCGGGGGGGGCCAGCCAAAAACATTCAGTACTTC.

The CDR3 reads CASSLGQFMNTEAFF. The CDR3 DNA reads as TGTGCCAGCAGCCTCGGACAGTTCATGAACACTGAAGCTTTCTTT. The gene calls are TRBV7-9 and TRBJ1-1, with a possible D match to TRBD1 (6 bases). The CDR3 consists of 15 residues. The V end lost 5 bases, the J end lost 0 bases, and 13 bases lay between the germline ends. CDR1 SEHNR and CDR2 FQNEAQ come from the germline V gene (reference sequence).

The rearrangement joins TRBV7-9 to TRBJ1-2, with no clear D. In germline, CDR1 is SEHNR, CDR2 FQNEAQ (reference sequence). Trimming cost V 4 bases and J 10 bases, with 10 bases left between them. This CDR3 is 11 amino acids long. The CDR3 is CASSSDGDYTF. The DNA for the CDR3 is TGTGCCAGCAGCTCGGACGGGGACTACACCTTC.

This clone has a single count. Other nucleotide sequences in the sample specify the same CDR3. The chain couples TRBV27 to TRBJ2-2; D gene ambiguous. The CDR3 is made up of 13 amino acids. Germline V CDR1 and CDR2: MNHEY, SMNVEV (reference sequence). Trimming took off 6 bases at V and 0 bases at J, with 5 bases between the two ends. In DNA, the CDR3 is TGTGCCAGCAGCCCAACGAACACCGGGGAGCTGTTTTTT. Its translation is CASSPTNTGELFF.

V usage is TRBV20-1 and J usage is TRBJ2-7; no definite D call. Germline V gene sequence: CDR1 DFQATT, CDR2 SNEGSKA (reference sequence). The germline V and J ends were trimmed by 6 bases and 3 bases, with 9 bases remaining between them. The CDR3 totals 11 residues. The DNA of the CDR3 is TGCAGTGCGGGCCAGAGCTACGAGCAGTACGTC. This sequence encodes CSAGQSYEQYV.

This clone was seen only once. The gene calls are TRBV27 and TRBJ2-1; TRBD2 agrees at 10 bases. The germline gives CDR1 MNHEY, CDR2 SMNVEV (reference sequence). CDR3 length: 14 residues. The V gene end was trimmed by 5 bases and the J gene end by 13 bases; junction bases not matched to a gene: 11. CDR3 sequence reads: CASSPERGGLGQFF. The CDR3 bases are TGTGCCAGCAGTCCAGAGCGGGGGGGCCTTGGTCAGTTCTTC.

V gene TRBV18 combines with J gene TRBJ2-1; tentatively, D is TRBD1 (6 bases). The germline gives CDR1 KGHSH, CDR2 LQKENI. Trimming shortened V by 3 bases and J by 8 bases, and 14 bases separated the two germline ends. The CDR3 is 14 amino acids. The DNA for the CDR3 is TGTGCCAGCTCACCTACCCAGGGGACCCATGAGCAGTTCTTC. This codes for CASSPTQGTHEQFF.

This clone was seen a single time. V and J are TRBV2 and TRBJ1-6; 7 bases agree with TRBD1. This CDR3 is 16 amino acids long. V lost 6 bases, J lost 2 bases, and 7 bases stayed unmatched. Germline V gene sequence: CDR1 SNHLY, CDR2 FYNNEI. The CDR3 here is CASSPDRAAYNSPLHF. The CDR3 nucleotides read TGTGCCAGCAGCCCTGACAGGGCGGCCTATAATTCACCCCTCCACTTT.

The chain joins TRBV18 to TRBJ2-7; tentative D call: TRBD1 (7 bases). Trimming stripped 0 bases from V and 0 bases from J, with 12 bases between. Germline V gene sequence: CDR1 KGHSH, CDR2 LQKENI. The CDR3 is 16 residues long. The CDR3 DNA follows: TGTGCCAGCTCACCACCCCCAGGGGGGAGCTCCTACGAGCAGTACTTC. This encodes CASSPPPGGSSYEQYF.